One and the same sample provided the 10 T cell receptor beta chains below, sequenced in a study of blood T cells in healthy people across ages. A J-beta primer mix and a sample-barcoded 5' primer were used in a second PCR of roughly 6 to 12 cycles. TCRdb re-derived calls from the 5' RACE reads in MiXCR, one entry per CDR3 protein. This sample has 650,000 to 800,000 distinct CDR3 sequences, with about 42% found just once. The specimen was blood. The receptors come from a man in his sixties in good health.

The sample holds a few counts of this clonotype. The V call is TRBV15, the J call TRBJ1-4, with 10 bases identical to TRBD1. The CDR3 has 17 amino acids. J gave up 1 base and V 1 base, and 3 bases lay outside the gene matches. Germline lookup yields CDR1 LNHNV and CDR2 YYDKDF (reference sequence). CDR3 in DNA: TGTGCCACCAGCAGAGCCGGGACAGGGGTAACTAATGAAAAACTGTTTTTT. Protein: CATSRAGTGVTNEKLFF.

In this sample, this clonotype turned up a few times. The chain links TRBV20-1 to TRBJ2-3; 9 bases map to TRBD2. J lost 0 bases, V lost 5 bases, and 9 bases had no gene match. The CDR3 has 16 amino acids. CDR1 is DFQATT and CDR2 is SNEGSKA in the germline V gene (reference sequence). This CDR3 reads CSAVRAGGRSTDTQYF. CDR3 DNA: TGCAGTGCTGTTCGGGCGGGGGGGCGGAGCACAGATACGCAGTATTTT.

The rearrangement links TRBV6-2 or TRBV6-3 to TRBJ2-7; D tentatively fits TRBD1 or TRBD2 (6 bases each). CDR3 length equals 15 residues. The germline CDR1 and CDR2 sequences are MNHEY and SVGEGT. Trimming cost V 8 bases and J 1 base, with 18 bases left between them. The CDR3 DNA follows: TGTGCCAGCTCCCAAGGGGGAGGTCGTTCCTACGAGCAGTACTTC. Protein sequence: CASSQGGGRSYEQYF.

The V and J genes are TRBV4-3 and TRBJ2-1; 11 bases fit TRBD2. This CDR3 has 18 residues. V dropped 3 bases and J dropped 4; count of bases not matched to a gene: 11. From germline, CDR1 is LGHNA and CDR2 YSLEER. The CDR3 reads CASSHPLKGTSGYNEQFF. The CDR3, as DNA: TGCGCCAGCAGCCACCCTCTGAAGGGGACTAGCGGATACAATGAGCAGTTCTTC.

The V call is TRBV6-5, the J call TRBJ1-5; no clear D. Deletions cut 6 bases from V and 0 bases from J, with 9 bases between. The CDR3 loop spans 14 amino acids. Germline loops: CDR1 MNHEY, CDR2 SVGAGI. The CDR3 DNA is TGTGCCAGCAGCGAAGGGTATAGCAATCAGCCCCAGCATTTT. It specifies CASSEGYSNQPQHF.

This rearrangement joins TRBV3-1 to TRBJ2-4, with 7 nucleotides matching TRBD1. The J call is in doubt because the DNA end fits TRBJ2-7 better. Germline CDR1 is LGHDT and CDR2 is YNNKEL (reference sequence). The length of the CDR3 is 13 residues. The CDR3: CASSRRQGREQYF. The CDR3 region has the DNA TGTGCCAGCAGCCGGCGACAGGGTCGCGAGCAGTACTTC.

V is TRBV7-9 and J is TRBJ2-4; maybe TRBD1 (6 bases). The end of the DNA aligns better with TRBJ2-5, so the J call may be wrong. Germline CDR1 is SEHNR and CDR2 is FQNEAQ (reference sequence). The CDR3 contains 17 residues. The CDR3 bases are TGTGCCAGCAGACCCGCTTGGGACACCCTCCGGGAAGAGACCCAGTACTTC. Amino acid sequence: CASRPAWDTLREETQYF.

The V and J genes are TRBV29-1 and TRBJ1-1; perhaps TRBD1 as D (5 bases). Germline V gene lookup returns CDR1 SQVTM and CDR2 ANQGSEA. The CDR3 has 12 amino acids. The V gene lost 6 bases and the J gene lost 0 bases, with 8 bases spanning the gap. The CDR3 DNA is TGCAGCGTAGACAGTTTGAACACTGAAGCTTTCTTT. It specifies CSVDSLNTEAFF.

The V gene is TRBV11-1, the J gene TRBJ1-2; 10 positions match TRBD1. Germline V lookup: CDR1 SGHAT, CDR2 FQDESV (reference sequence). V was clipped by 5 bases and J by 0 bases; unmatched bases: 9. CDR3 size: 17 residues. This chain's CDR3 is CASSPSTGGASNYGYTF. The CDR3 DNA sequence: TGTGCCAGCAGCCCTTCGACAGGGGGCGCGTCTAACTATGGCTACACCTTC.

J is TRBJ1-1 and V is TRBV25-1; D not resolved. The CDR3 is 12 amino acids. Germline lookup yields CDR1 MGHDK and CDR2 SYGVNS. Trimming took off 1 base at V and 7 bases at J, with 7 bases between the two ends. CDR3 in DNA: TGTGCCAGCAGTGAATCAGGCAGTGAAGCTTTCTTT. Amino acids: CASSESGSEAFF.